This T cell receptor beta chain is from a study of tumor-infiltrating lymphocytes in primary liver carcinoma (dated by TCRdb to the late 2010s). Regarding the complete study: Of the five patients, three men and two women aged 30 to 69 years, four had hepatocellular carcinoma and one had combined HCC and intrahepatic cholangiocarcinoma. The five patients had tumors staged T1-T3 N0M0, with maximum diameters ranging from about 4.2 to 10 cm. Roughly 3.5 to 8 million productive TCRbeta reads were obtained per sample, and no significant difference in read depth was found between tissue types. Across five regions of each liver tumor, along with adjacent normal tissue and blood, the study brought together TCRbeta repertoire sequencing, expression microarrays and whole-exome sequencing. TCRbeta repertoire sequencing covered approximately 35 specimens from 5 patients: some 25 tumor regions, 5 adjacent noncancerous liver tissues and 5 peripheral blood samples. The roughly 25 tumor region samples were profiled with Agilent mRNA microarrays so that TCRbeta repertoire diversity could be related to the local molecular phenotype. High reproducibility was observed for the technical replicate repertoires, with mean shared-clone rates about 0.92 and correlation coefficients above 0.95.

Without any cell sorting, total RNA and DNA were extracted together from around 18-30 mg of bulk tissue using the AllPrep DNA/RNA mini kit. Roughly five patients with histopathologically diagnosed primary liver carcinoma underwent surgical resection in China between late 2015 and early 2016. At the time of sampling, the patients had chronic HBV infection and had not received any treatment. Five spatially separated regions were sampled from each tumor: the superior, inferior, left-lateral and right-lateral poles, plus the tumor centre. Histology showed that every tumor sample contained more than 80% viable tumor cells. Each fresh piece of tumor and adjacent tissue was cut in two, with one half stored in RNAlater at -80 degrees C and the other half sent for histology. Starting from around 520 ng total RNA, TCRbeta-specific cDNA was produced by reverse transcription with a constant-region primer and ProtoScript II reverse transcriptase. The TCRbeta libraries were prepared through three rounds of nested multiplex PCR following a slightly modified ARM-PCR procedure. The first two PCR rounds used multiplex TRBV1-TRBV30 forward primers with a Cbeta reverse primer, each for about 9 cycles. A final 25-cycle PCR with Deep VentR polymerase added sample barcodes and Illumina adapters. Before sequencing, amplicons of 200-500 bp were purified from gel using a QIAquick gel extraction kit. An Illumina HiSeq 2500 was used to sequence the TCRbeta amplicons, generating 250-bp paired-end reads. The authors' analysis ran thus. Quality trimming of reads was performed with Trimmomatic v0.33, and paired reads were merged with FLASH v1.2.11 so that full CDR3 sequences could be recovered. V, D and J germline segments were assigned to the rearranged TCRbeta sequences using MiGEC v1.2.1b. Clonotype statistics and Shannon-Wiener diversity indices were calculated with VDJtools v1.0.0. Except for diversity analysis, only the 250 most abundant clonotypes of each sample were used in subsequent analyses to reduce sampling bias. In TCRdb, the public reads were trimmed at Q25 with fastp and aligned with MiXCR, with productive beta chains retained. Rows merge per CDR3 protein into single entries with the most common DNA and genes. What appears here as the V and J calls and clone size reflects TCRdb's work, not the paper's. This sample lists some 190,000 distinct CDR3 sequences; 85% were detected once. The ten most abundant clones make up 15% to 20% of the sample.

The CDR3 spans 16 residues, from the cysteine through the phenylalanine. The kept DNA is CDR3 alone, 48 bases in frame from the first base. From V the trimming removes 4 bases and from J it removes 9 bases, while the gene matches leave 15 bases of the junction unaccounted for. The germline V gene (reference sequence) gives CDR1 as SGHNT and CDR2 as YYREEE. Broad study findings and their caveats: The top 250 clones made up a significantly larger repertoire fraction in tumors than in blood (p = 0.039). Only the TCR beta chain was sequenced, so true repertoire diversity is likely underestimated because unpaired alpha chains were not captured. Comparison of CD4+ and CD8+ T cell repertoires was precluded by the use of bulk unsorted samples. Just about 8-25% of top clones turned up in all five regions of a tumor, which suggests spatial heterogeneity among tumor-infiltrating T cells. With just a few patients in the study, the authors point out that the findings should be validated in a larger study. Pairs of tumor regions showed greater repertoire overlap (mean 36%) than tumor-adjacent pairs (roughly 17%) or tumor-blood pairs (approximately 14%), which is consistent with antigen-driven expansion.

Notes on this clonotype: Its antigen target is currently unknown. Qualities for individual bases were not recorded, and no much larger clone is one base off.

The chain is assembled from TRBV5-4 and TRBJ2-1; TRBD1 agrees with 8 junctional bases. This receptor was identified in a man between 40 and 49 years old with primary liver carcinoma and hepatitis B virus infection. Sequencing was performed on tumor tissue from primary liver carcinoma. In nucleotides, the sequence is TGTGCCAGCAGCCCGGCTGGACAGGGTTGGTCTGGTGAGCAGTTCTTC. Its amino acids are CASSPAGQGWSGEQFF.